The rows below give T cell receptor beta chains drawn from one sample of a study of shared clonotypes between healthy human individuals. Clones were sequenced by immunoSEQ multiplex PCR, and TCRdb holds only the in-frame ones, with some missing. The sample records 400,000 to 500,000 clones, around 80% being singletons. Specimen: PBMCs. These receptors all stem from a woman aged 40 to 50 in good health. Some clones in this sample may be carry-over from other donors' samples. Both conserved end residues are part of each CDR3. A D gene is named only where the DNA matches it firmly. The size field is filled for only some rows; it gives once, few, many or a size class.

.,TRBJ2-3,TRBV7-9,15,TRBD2,CAIQLLAGVINTQYF,TGTGCCATCCAGTTACTGGCGGGAGTGATAAATACGCAGTATTTT
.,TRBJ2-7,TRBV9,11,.,CASLPRNEQYF,TGTGCCAGCCTCCCCCGGAACGAGCAGTACTTC
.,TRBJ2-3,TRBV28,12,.,CASRDVSDTQYF,TGTGCCAGCAGGGATGTATCAGATACGCAGTATTTT
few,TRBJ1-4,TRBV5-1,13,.,CASHQGNYEKLFF,TGCGCCAGCCACCAGGGTAACTATGAAAAACTGTTTTTT
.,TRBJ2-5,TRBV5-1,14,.,CASSSGRLEETQYF,TGCGCCAGCAGCTCAGGACGGCTGGAAGAGACCCAGTACTTC
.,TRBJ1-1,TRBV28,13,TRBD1,CASSLITGAEAFF,TGTGCCAGCAGTTTAATAACAGGGGCTGAAGCTTTCTTT
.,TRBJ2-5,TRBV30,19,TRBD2,CAWSPRYQREGLVEETQYF,TGTGCCTGGAGTCCACGGTACCAGCGGGAGGGCCTTGTGGAAGAGACCCAGTACTTC
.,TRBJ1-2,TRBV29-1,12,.,CSVVHNLNGYTF,TGCAGCGTTGTACATAATTTGAATGGCTACACCTTC
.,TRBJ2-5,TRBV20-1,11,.,CSALGLETQYF,TGCAGTGCTCTGGGTTTGGAGACCCAGTACTTC
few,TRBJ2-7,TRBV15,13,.,CATSNDVAREQYF,TGTGCCACCAGCAACGATGTGGCACGCGAGCAGTACTTC
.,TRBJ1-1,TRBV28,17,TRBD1,CASSSSTWTGAYPEAFF,TGTGCCAGCAGTTCATCGACATGGACAGGGGCTTACCCTGAAGCTTTCTTT
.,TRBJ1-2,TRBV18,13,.,CASSEQETYGYTF,TGTGCCAGCTCAGAACAGGAGACCTATGGCTACACCTTC
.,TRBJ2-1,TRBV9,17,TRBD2,CASSIGTSGSGDNEQFF,TGTGCCAGCAGCATCGGGACTAGCGGGAGTGGGGACAATGAGCAGTTCTTC
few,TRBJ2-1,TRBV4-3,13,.,CASSQRGGEEQFF,TGCGCCAGCAGCCAGAGGGGGGGTGAGGAGCAGTTCTTC
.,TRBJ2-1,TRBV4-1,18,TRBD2,CASSQGGLAGAYYNEQFF,TGCGCCAGCAGCCAAGGCGGACTAGCGGGAGCGTACTACAATGAGCAGTTCTTC
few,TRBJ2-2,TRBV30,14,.,CAWNKGRKTGELFF,TGTGCCTGGAATAAGGGGAGAAAGACCGGGGAGCTGTTTTTT
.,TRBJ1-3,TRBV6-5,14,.,CASSRTASGNTIYF,TGTGCCAGCAGTAGGACAGCCTCTGGAAACACCATATATTTT
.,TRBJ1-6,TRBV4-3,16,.,CASSQDQDLRRSPLHF,TGCGCCAGCAGCCAAGACCAGGACCTGCGGCGGTCACCCCTCCACTTT
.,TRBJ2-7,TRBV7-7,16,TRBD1,CASSLGAGTGSHEQYF,TGTGCTAGCAGCTTAGGCGCCGGGACAGGGTCGCACGAGCAGTACTTC
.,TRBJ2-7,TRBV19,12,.,CASSVITGEQYF,TGTGCCAGTAGTGTAATAACAGGCGAGCAGTACTTC
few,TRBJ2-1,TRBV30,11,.,CAWSVRGEQFF,TGTGCCTGGAGTGTACGCGGTGAGCAGTTCTTC
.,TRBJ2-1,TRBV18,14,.,CASSSSSGHNEQFF,TGTGCCAGCTCGTCATCCTCGGGACACAATGAGCAGTTCTTC
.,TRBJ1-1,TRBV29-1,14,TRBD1,CSVDAGTGTFEAFF,TGCAGCGTTGACGCCGGGACAGGCACATTTGAAGCTTTCTTT
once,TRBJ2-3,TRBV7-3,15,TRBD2,CASSSTSGRTDTQYF,TGTGCCAGCAGCTCGACTAGCGGGAGAACAGATACGCAGTATTTT
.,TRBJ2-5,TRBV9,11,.,CASRWLETQYF,TGTGCCAGCAGATGGTTAGAGACCCAGTACTTC
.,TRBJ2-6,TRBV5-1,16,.,CASSFSGTPGANVLTF,TGCGCCAGCAGCTTCTCAGGGACTCCTGGGGCCAACGTCCTGACTTTC
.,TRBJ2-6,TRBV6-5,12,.,CASSPGANVLTF,TGTGCCAGCAGTCCTGGGGCCAACGTCCTGACTTTC
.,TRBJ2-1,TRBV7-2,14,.,CASSFVGLHDEQFF,TGTGCCAGCAGCTTTGTTGGACTCCACGATGAGCAGTTCTTC
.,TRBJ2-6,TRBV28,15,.,CASSSHSSGANVLTF,TGTGCCAGCAGTTCTCACAGCTCTGGGGCCAACGTCCTGACTTTC
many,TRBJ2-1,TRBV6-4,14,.,CASSETGASNEQFF,TGTGCCAGCAGTGAGACGGGAGCGAGCAATGAGCAGTTCTTC
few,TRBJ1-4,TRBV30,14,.,CAWVPRGHNEKLFF,TGTGCCTGGGTTCCCAGGGGACACAATGAAAAACTGTTTTTT
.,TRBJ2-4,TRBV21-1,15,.,CASSKVKGYKNIQYF,TGTGCCAGCAGCAAAGTAAAGGGGTACAAAAACATTCAGTACTTC
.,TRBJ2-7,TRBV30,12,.,CAWSDWSYEQYF,TGTGCCTGGAGCGACTGGTCCTACGAGCAGTACTTC
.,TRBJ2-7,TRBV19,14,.,CASSPGPPRHEQYF,TGTGCCAGTAGTCCGGGACCCCCGCGCCACGAGCAGTACTTC
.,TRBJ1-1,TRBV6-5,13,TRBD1,CASRDRGLTEAFF,TGTGCCAGCAGAGACAGGGGGCTTACTGAAGCTTTCTTT
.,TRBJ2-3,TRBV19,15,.,CASSIGGTLTDTQYF,TGTGCCAGTAGTATTGGCGGGACACTCACAGATACGCAGTATTTT
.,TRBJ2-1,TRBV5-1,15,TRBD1,CASSLQGAVYNEQFF,TGCGCCAGCAGCTTACAGGGGGCCGTCTACAATGAGCAGTTCTTC
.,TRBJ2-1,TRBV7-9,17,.,CASSLAPSLGLANEQFF,TGTGCCAGCAGCTTAGCCCCCAGCCTCGGGTTAGCTAATGAGCAGTTCTTC
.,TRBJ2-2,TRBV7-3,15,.,CASSSEGAITGELFF,TGTGCCAGCAGCTCAGAGGGAGCGATCACCGGGGAGCTGTTTTTT
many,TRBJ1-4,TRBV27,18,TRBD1,CASSLGGTGASTNEKLFF,TGTGCCAGCAGTTTAGGAGGGACAGGGGCCTCAACTAATGAAAAACTGTTTTTT
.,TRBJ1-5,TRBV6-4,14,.,CARGPGSTHQPQHF,TGTGCCAGAGGGCCAGGGAGTACGCATCAGCCCCAGCATTTT
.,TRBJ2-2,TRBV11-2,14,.,CASSLAGVGGELFF,TGTGCCAGCAGCTTAGCGGGAGTGGGCGGGGAGCTGTTTTTT
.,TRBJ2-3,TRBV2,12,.,CASSDRADTQYF,TGTGCCAGCAGTGATAGGGCAGATACGCAGTATTTT
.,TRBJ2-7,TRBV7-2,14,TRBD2,CASSLAGTTYEQYF,TGTGCCAGCAGCTTAGCGGGGACTACCTACGAGCAGTACTTC
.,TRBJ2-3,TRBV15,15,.,CATSRDASSTDTQYF,TGTGCCACCAGCAGAGATGCCAGCAGCACAGATACGCAGTATTTT
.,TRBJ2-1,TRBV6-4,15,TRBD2,CASSETSGGGSEQFF,TGTGCCAGCAGCGAGACTAGCGGTGGGGGGAGTGAGCAGTTCTTC
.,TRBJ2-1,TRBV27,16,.,CASSSRDASSYNEQFF,TGTGCCAGCAGCTCCCGGGACGCTTCCTCCTACAATGAGCAGTTCTTC
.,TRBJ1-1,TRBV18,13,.,CASSHTRETEAFF,TGTGCCAGCTCACATACAAGGGAGACTGAAGCTTTCTTT
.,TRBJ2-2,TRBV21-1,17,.,CASSKVTGRDGDGELFF,TGTGCCAGCAGCAAAGTCACGGGGCGGGACGGGGACGGGGAGCTGTTTTTT
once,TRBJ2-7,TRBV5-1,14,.,CASSLEGSSYEQYF,TGCGCCAGCAGCTTGGAGGGAAGCTCCTACGAGCAGTACTTC
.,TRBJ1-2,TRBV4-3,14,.,CASSQDRGYYGYTF,TGCGCCAGCAGCCAAGATAGGGGGTACTATGGCTACACCTTC
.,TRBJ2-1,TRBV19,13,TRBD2,CASSTSTSGSWFF,TGTGCCAGTAGTACATCGACTAGCGGGAGTTGGTTCTTC
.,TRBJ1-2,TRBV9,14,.,CASSVGGARGGYTF,TGTGCCAGCAGCGTAGGGGGGGCTAGAGGTGGCTACACCTTC
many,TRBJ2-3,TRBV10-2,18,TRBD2,CASSKTSGREVIRDTQYF,TGCGCCAGCAGCAAAACTAGCGGGAGGGAAGTAATTCGAGATACGCAGTATTTT
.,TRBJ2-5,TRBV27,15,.,CASSFGRTGGETQYF,TGTGCCAGCAGTTTTGGACGAACTGGAGGAGAGACCCAGTACTTC